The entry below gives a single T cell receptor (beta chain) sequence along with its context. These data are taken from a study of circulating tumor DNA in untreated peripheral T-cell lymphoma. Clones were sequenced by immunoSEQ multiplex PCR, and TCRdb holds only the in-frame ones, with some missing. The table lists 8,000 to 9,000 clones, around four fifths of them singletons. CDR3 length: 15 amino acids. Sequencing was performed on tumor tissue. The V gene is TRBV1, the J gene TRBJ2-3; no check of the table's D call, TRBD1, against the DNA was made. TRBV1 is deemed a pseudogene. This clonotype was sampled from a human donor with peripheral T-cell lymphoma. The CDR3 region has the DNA TGCGCCAGCAGCCAAGATCCCTCCGGGGGGGACAGGGTCTGTTTT. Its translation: CASSQDPSGGDRVCF.